The next 28 T cell receptor beta chains were all read from a single sample in a study of tumor and adjacent non-tumor tissue in lung cancer. A modified ARM-PCR protocol with three rounds of nested PCR amplified TCRbeta. TCRdb reanalysed the multiplex PCR reads using MiXCR and keeps one entry per CDR3 protein. The repertoire holds tens of thousands of distinct CDR3 sequences, with around 67% as singletons. This sample's RNA came from whole unsorted tissue. The normal lung tissue was taken more than 3 cm from the tumor edge. Sequenced material: distant non-tumor lung tissue. These receptors were collected from a woman in her 70s with non-small cell lung cancer.

A word on this clonotype: An end of the junction does not agree with germline; a read error may underlie this. V and J are TRBV7-9 and TRBJ1-2; 8 bases fit TRBD1. This CDR3 has 18 residues. Germline V CDR1 and CDR2: SEHNR, FQNEAQ (reference sequence). Here the CDR3 DNA reads TGTGCCTGCAGCTTACGGACAGGGACGGATCCAACTAACTATGGCTACACCTTC. Protein product: CACSLRTGTDPTNYGYTF.

This rearrangement joins TRBV20-1 to TRBJ2-3; D unclear. Looked up from germline, CDR1 is DFQATT and CDR2 is SNEGSKA (reference sequence). Between the trimmed V and J ends, which lost 3 bases and 3 bases, there was a span of 10 bases. The CDR3 length is 13 residues. The CDR3 region has the DNA TGCAGTGCTAGGGATGGTAAAACAGATACGCAGTATTTT. It codes for CSARDGKTDTQYF.

Remarks on this clonotype: A much larger clone sits a single nucleotide away, making a read error possible. This CDR3 is missing its conserved last phenylalanine or tryptophan, likely due to a read error. The chain is built from TRBV7-9 and TRBJ2-2; D remains ambiguous. Germline lookup yields CDR1 SEHNR and CDR2 FQNEAQ (reference sequence). This CDR3 contains 11 residues. Trimming shortened V by 5 bases and J by 4 bases, and 2 bases separated the two germline ends. The CDR3 is CASSITGELFL. The CDR3 DNA sequence: TGTGCCAGCAGCATCACCGGGGAGCTGTTTTTA.

Only one count was recorded for this clonotype. Mismatch with germline at one junction end may stem from a read error. The chain is built from TRBV20-1 and TRBJ2-3; 10 bases are a match to TRBD2. The CDR3 runs to 14 residues. Germline CDR1 and CDR2: DFQATT and SNEGSKA (reference sequence). The chain's CDR3 is CSAAAGGPLDTHYF. CDR3 DNA: TGCAGTGCCGCAGCGGGAGGGCCCTTGGATACGCATTATTTT.

The chain couples TRBV11-1 to TRBJ1-3; 8 bases fit TRBD1. J lost 4 bases, V lost 7 bases, and 12 bases had no gene match. The CDR3 runs to 16 residues. Germline lookup yields CDR1 SGHAT and CDR2 FQDESV (reference sequence). CDR3 protein: CASNLWTGRSGNTIYF. In DNA, the CDR3 is TGTGCCAGCAACCTATGGACAGGGCGATCCGGAAACACCATATATTTT.

Turning to this clonotype: An end of the junction differs from the germline gene, which may be a read error. The chain recombines TRBV7-9 with TRBJ2-7, with no clear D. The CDR3 length is 13 residues. Germline assignment: CDR1 SEHNR and CDR2 FQNEAQ (reference sequence). The chain's CDR3 is CANSDSTRYEQYF. CDR3 nucleotide sequence: TGTGCCAACAGCGATTCAACGAGGTACGAGCAGTACTTC.

The rearrangement links TRBV12-3 or TRBV12-4 to TRBJ1-1; D may be TRBD1 (5 bases). This CDR3 is 17 amino acids long. V was trimmed by 5 bases and J by 1 base, leaving 20 bases between them. CDR3 region: CASSPLTTEGRNTEAFF. The CDR3 DNA reads TGTGCCAGCAGTCCACTCACTACAGAGGGGAGGAACACTGAAGCTTTCTTT.

Notes on this clonotype: One end of the junction fails to match germline, which may point to a read error. The chain combines TRBV6-1 with TRBJ2-5; a weak D match, TRBD1 (6 bases). The germline V gene encodes CDR1 MNHNS and CDR2 SASEGT. The CDR3 runs 15 residues. The CDR3 sequence is CASVKRTVNEESQYF. In DNA, the CDR3 is TGTGCCAGCGTCAAAAGGACAGTCAATGAAGAGAGCCAGTACTTC.

Note on this clonotype: Germline and junction disagree at one end, which may indicate a read error. J is TRBJ2-7 and V is TRBV4-2, with unresolved D. The CDR3 length is 15 residues. From germline, CDR1 is LGHNA and CDR2 YNFKEQ. The CDR3 spells CASNQEIASSYEQYF. CDR3 DNA sequence: TGTGCCAGCAACCAAGAAATAGCATCCTCCTACGAGCAGTACTTC.

The chain combines TRBV20-1 with TRBJ2-3; TRBD2 agrees at 14 bases. The CDR3 runs to 14 residues. Germline trimming cut 6 bases from V and 10 bases from J; bases unmatched to any gene: 9. In germline, CDR1 is DFQATT, CDR2 SNEGSKA (reference sequence). The CDR3 DNA follows: TGCAGTGCAGTCGGGACTAGCGGGAGTGCGGCGCAGTATTTT. Translated: CSAVGTSGSAAQYF.

The J gene is TRBJ1-4, the V gene TRBV6-1, with D uncertain. Between the trimmed V and J ends, which lost 9 bases and 8 bases, there was a span of 19 bases. The CDR3 sequence is 14 residues long. Germline V gives CDR1 MNHNS, CDR2 SASEGT. CDR3 in DNA: TGTGCCAGGAGGAGATGGACCGATCCCGAAAAACTGTTTTTT. Its translation is CARRRWTDPEKLFF.

For this clonotype: A much larger clone is a single base away; this may be a read error. The chain couples TRBV14 to TRBJ1-2; possibly TRBD1 for D (5 bases). The CDR3 runs 14 residues. Per the germline V gene, CDR1 is SGHDN and CDR2 is FVKESK. DNA of the CDR3: TGTGCCAACAGCCCATTTTTGGACATCTATGGCTACACCTTC. Translation: CANSPFLDIYGYTF.

Points on this clonotype: A read error may explain this, as a much larger clone is one base away. V gene TRBV4-1 combines with J gene TRBJ2-7; D call uncertain. In germline, CDR1 is MGHRA, CDR2 YSYEKL. CDR3 length: 11 amino acids. CDR3 loop: CVSSQGIEQYF. CDR3 nucleotide sequence: TGCGTCAGCAGCCAAGGGATCGAGCAGTACTTC.

As regards this clonotype: One end of the junction is discordant with germline, which a read error may explain. The CDR3 sequence: CASSDPGQNPGKLFF. The DNA for the CDR3 is TGTGCCAGCAGTGATCCGGGACAAAACCCCGGGAAGCTGTTTTTT. The chain is built from TRBV2 and TRBJ2-2; D is possibly TRBD1 (6 bases). The CDR3 spans 15 residues. Germline V CDR1 and CDR2: SNHLY, FYNNEI.

On this clonotype: The junction and the germline gene differ at one end; a read error may be behind it. The chain couples TRBV10-2 to TRBJ2-4; TRBD2 matches at 10 bases. Germline assignment: CDR1 WSHSY and CDR2 SAAADI. The CDR3 length is 16 residues. The CDR3 loop reads CAISDELAGHKNIQYF. The CDR3 nucleotides are TGCGCCATCAGTGATGAACTAGCGGGGCATAAAAACATTCAGTACTTC.

This clonotype has a handful of counts. This chain links TRBV5-1 with TRBJ1-3; unclear D gene. The CDR3 is 13 amino acids. V dropped 6 bases and J dropped 0 bases, with 7 bases sitting between them. The germline gives CDR1 SGHRS, CDR2 YFSETQ. CDR3 sequence (DNA): TGCGCCAGCAACTTCGACTCTGGAAACACCATATATTTT. Translated: CASNFDSGNTIYF.

This clonotype was seen many times. The chain is built from TRBV28 and TRBJ1-6, with D perhaps TRBD1 (5 bases). Germline V gene data show CDR1 as MDHEN and CDR2 as SYDVKM. The V gene lost 8 bases and the J gene lost 13 bases, with 21 bases spanning the gap. CDR3 size: 14 residues. The CDR3 nucleotides are TGTGCCAGCCGGCCGACCTTCCAGGGTGTGCCCCTCCACTTT. Its translation is CASRPTFQGVPLHF.

Comments on this clonotype: At one end the junction does not follow the germline gene, possibly because of a read error. The rearrangement uses TRBV6-5 and TRBJ1-2, with D tentatively TRBD1 (5 bases). This CDR3 has 14 amino acids. The germline gives CDR1 MNHEY, CDR2 SVGAGI. In DNA, the CDR3 is TGTGCCAGCAGCTACCAGGGAGGGAACTATGGCTGCATCTTC. It yields the protein CASSYQGGNYGCIF.

As regards this clonotype: The junction and the germline gene differ at one end; a read error may be behind it. CDR3 residues: CACSFGQATDTQYF. The CDR3 DNA sequence: TGTGCCTGCAGCTTTGGGCAGGCGACAGATACACAGTATTTT. The chain joins TRBV11-3 to TRBJ2-3; D possibly corresponds to TRBD1 (5 bases). This CDR3 region has 14 residues. CDR1 and CDR2 (germline): SGHNT, YENEEA.

In this sample, this clonotype turned up a few times. A read error is possible here, since a much larger clone lies one base away. This chain joins TRBV28 and TRBJ1-5; no clear D gene. From germline, CDR1 is MDHEN and CDR2 SYDVKM. The CDR3 totals 13 residues. CDR3 nucleotides: TGTGCCAGCCGTAGACAACGCAATCAGCACCAGCATTTT. Amino acids: CASRRQRNQHQHF.

The CDR3 DNA reads TGCAGCGTCCCGCGAGGGGCGGGTGGTAATGAAAAACTGTTTTTT. Protein sequence: CSVPRGAGGNEKLFF. This sequence joins TRBV29-1 and TRBJ1-4; weak D call: TRBD1 (5 bases). Deletions cut 6 bases from V and 4 bases from J, with 18 bases between. The CDR3 spans 15 residues. Per germline, CDR1 SQVTM and CDR2 ANQGSEA. Looking up the rest from reference TRBV29-1 and TRBJ1-4 gives the full variable domain: SAVISQKPSRDICQRGTSLTIQCQVDSQVTMMFWYRQQPGQSLTLIATANQGSEATYESGFVIDKFPISRPNLTFSTLTVSNMSPEDSSIYLCSVPRGAGGNEKLFFGSGTQLSVL.

As for this clonotype: This clone may be a read error of a much larger clone one base away. The genes are TRBV20-1 and TRBJ2-1, with D possibly being TRBD2 (6 bases). Trimming removed 5 bases at V and 8 bases at J, with 22 bases between. The germline CDR1 and CDR2 sequences are DFQATT and SNEGSKA (reference sequence). The CDR3 covers 15 residues. CDR3 loop: CSASLRDWGYDEQFF. CDR3 bases: TGCAGTGCTTCCCTTCGGGACTGGGGATATGATGAGCAGTTCTTC.

In this sample, this clonotype turned up once. The chain links TRBV24-1 to TRBJ2-1, with D perhaps TRBD1 (7 bases). CDR1 and CDR2 from the germline V gene are KGHDR and SFDVKD. The CDR3 covers 15 residues. V lost 10 bases and J lost 5, with 20 bases in between. CDR3 bases: TGTGCCACGGGGGAAACTAGCAGGGGGAACAATGAGCAGTTCTTC. It specifies CATGETSRGNNEQFF.

About this clonotype itself: At one of its ends the junction is not consistent with the germline gene, which may arise from a read error. The genes are TRBV29-1 and TRBJ1-1, with D possibly TRBD1 on 6 matching bases. The V gene's germline CDR1 is SQVTM and CDR2 ANQGSEA. The CDR3 is 13 amino acids. The CDR3 protein is CGSAGTPNTAAFF. CDR3 bases: TGCGGCTCCGCCGGGACACCGAACACTGCAGCTTTCTTT.

Of note for this clonotype: A clone one base away is much larger, so this may be a read error. The chain couples TRBV11-2 to TRBJ2-7, with TRBD2 matching over 10 bases. The CDR3 sequence is 18 residues long. The J segment lost 3 bases and the V segment lost 4 bases, leaving 15 bases of the junction unmatched. The germline V gene encodes CDR1 SGHAT and CDR2 FQNNGV. The CDR3 sequence: CASSYSGTSEIYFYEQYF. The CDR3 DNA sequence: TGTGCCAGCAGCTACTCCGGGACTAGCGAAATTTACTTCTACGAGCAGTACTTC. Filled out from reference TRBV11-2 and TRBJ2-7, the complete variable domain reads EAGVAQSPRYKIIEKRQSVAFWCNPISGHATLYWYQQILGQGPKLLIQFQNNGVVDDSQLPKDRFSAERLKGVDSTLKIQPAKLEDSAVYLCASSYSGTSEIYFYEQYFGPGTRLTVT.

This chain uses TRBV5-1 with TRBJ1-1; D is perhaps TRBD1 (6 bases). The CDR3 length is 16 residues. The germline V gene encodes CDR1 SGHRS and CDR2 YFSETQ. Between the trimmed V and J ends, which lost 4 bases and 4 bases, there was a span of 20 bases. Here the CDR3 reads CASSPSWTDGLTEAFF. In DNA form, the CDR3 reads TGCGCCAGCAGCCCTTCCTGGACAGACGGACTCACTGAAGCTTTCTTT. Full variable domain (remainder filled in from reference TRBV5-1 and TRBJ1-1): KAGVTQTPRYLIKTRGQQVTLSCSPISGHRSVSWYQQTPGQGLQFLFEYFSETQRNKGNFPGRFSGRQFSNSRSEMNVSTLELGDSALYLCASSPSWTDGLTEAFFGQGTRLTVV.

Of note for this clonotype: At one end, the junction sequence differs from germline, possibly due to a read error. Here the CDR3 DNA reads TGTGCCAGCAGCGGGGCCAGGGCAAGCAATGAGCAGATCTTC. This sequence encodes CASSGARASNEQIF. The chain recombines TRBV7-9 with TRBJ2-1; the D gene is possibly TRBD1 (5 bases). This CDR3 is 14 amino acids long. The germline CDR1 and CDR2 sequences are SEHNR and FQNEAQ (reference sequence).

There are a few counts of this clonotype. The chain is built from TRBV7-9 and TRBJ2-7, with D perhaps matching TRBD2 (6 bases). Germline lookup yields CDR1 SEHNR and CDR2 FQNEAQ (reference sequence). With 4 bases removed from V and 6 bases from J, the gap between germline ends came to 16 bases. This CDR3 contains 14 residues. CDR3 loop: CASSSTSGDREQYF. The CDR3 bases are TGTGCCAGCAGCTCGACTAGTGGGGACCGCGAGCAGTACTTC.